One T cell receptor (beta chain) is described in this entry. This clone was observed a few times. The antigen it recognizes is unknown. Base qualities are not at hand, and no much larger clone is one base apart. The same CDR3 arises from other DNA sequences in this sample as well. A single peripheral blood draw of about 120 mL on average was collected from each donor into heparinised tubes. Naive, central memory, regulatory and stem cell-like memory CD4+ T cells were sorted on a BD FACSAria II using a panel including CD45RO, CCR7, CD25, CD127, CD95 and CD27. Purity was above 98% for every sorted population. PBMCs were separated immediately by Lymphoprep density gradient centrifugation and were stained directly, without being cultured. So that batch effects would be minimized, each experiment stained and sorted samples in pairs, pairing one healthy donor with one patient. This entry comes from a study of beta chain features in type 1 diabetes (dated by TCRdb to 2016 to 2018). About the full investigation: Patients and healthy donors did not differ in mean age, gender distribution, total cell number or subset yield. Across all samples, some 99 million sorted cells were examined, and cell number per subset correlated strongly with RNA yield. In the study, TCRB repertoires of sorted circulating CD4+ T cell subsets from recently diagnosed type 1 diabetes patients were compared with those of matched healthy donors. Regulatory and stem cell-like memory subsets were isolated from only 8 patients and about eight healthy donors, whereas naive and central memory subsets came from all 30 or so donors. Broader findings and caveats from the paper: At VDJ recombination sites, type 1 diabetes patients had fewer insertions and more deleted nucleotides, which implies abnormalities in thymic rearrangement. PCR might favor shorter templates, but patient and control samples were amplified and corrected together, so any skew would affect both groups equally. Naive, central memory and regulatory TCRB repertoires appeared more similar among patients than among healthy donors. Because cDNA was sequenced instead of genomic DNA, activated cells with high expression could be over-represented, although the groups did not differ in activation or CD3 levels. Only small numbers of individuals were included in the HLA sub-analyses, which left unresolved whether HLA type had any influence on TCRB rearrangement. In all four CD4+ subsets, TCRB CDR3 length was moderately but significantly shorter in type 1 diabetes patients.

The High Capacity cDNA Reverse Transcription Kit was used to reverse transcribe all of the isolated RNA, meaning that expressed TCRB transcripts were what got sequenced. Deep immunoSEQ sequencing was applied to naive, central memory and regulatory T cell samples, giving an average of about 3.6 million total reads per sample. Sorted cells were lysed in RLT buffer and RNA was extracted with DNase-treated RNeasy Micro or Mini kits, depending on cell number. To prevent cross-contamination, each cell subset was processed individually, whereas patient and healthy donor samples were processed jointly. The immunoSEQ multiplex PCR was used to amplify TCRB sequences from cDNA, generating 87-bp fragments that spanned the CDR3 region. Amplicons were sequenced on the Illumina HiSeq platform. The paper's processing steps were these. Synthetic template baselines were used to correct PCR bias computationally, reads within Hamming distance 2 were collapsed together, and singletons that could not be merged were discarded. Reads were aligned against IMGT to assign V, D and J genes, CDR3 length and insertions or deletions at six rearrangement sites. Within each subset, clonotype counts were normalized to sorted cell number, and only after that were true diversity and Gini coefficients computed with the tcR R package. The overlap coefficient, calculated on TCRB nucleotide sequences, was used to measure repertoire sharing. Drawn from immuneACCESS, this table holds only the in-frame rearrangements with V and J called that TCRdb kept. Clones are partly lost; checked studies trace under half to an unresolved V gene and leave the rest unexplained. V and J calls and clone size follow that table, whereas D and trimming were derived from the DNA. The sample yields 130,000 to 150,000 clones; about 7% were counted once. Jointly, the top ten make up about 1.3% of the sample.

Trimming takes 2 bases off V and 1 base off J; junction bases not matched to a gene: 0. The CDR3 runs 15 amino acids, cysteine and phenylalanine included. Of the read, only the CDR3 DNA is kept; its 45 bases are in frame from base 1. Reading the germline V gene gives CDR1 SGHRS and CDR2 YFSETQ. The chain joins TRBV5-1 to TRBJ2-1; 10 central bases correspond to TRBD2. Specimen: central memory CD4+ T cells from blood. The sequence was collected from a woman under 40 in good health. The CDR3 protein sequence reads: CASSLLAGSYNEQFF. The DNA sequence is as follows: TGCGCCAGCAGCTTACTAGCGGGGTCCTACAATGAGCAGTTCTTC.